This T cell receptor beta chain stems from a study of blood T cells in healthy people across ages. Study-level background: Per two T cells, template switching captured roughly one barcoded beta molecule. Points from the study as a whole: Bulk PBMC profiling left naive and antigen-experienced comparisons inconclusive.

In its sample, this clonotype was seen many times. What it recognizes is unknown. For the second PCR, which ran for roughly 6 to 12 cycles, a sample-barcoded 5' primer and a J-beta primer mix were used. TCRdb reprocessed the 5' RACE reads with MiXCR, giving one entry per CDR3 protein. Of around 790,000 distinct CDR3 sequences in the sample, approximately 44% are singletons; the top ten hold about a fifth. The CDR3 has 15 residues. Germline CDR1 LNHNV, CDR2 YYDKDF (reference sequence). V dropped 6 bases and J dropped 2 bases, with 16 bases sitting between them. The sequencing sample was made of blood. The receptor was derived from a man in his 60s in good health. V and J are TRBV15 and TRBJ1-2; possible D gene TRBD1, 5 bases. The CDR3: CATSPLVQGNYGYTF. As DNA, the CDR3 is TGTGCCACCAGTCCCCTGGTCCAGGGCAACTATGGCTACACCTTC. Looking up the rest from reference TRBV15 and TRBJ1-2 gives the full variable domain: DAMVIQNPRYQVTQFGKPVTLSCSQTLNHNVMYWYQQKSSQAPKLLFHYYDKDFNNEADTPDNFQSRRPNTSFCFLDIRSPGLGDTAMYLCATSPLVQGNYGYTFGSGTRLTVV.